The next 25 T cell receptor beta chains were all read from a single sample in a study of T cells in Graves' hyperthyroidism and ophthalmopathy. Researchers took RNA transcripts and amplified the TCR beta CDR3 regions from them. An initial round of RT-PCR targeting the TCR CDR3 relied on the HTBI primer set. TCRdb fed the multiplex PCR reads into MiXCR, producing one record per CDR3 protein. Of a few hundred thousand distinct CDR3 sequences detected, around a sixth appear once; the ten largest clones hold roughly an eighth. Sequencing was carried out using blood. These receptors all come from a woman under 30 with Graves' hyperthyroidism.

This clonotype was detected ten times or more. CDR3 DNA: TGTGCCAGCAGGCAAGGGGGATCGCCCGCGGAGCAGTACTTC. Protein product: CASRQGGSPAEQYF. The rearrangement uses TRBV7-2 and TRBJ2-7, with D possibly matching TRBD1 (6 bases). The V gene's germline CDR1 is SGHTA and CDR2 FQGNSA. The V end was cut by 6 bases, the J end by 7 bases, with 19 bases between. The CDR3 covers 14 residues. Drawing the rest from reference TRBV7-2 and TRBJ2-7, the complete variable domain is GAGVSQSPSNKVTEKGKDVELRCDPISGHTALYWYRQSLGQGLEFLIYFQGNSAPDKSGLPSDRFSAERTGGSVSTLTIQRTQQEDSAVYLCASRQGGSPAEQYFGPGTRLTVT.

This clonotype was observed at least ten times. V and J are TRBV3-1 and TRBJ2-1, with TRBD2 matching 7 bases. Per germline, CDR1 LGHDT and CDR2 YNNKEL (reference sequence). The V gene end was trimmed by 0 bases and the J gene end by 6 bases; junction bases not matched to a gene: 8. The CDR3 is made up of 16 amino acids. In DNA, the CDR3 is TGTGCCAGCAGCCAAGAGGGCGGGAGCTACCTCAATGAGCAGTTCTTC. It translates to CASSQEGGSYLNEQFF.

The CDR3 DNA is TGTGCCAGCAGCTTAGCTGTCAGCGCCTACGAGCAGTACTTC. Protein sequence: CASSLAVSAYEQYF. The chain links TRBV7-9 to TRBJ2-7; no clear D. The CDR3 is 14 residues long. Germline loops: CDR1 SEHNR, CDR2 FQNEAQ (reference sequence). The V end was cut by 0 bases, the J end by 2 bases, with 8 bases between.

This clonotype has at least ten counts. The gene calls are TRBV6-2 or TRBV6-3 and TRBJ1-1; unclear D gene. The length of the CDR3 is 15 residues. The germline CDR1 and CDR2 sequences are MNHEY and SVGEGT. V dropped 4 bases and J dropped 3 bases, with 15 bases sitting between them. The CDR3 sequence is CASSFSGRRYTEAFF. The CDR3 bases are TGTGCCAGCAGTTTTTCGGGCAGGAGATACACTGAAGCTTTCTTT.

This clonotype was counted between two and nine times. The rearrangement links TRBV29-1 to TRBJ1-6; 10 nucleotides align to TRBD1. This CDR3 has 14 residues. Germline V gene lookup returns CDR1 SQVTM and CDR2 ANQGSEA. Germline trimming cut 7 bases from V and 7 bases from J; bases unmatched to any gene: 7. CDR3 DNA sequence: TGCAGCGCCCGACAGGGGGCGGAAAATTCACCCCTCCACTTT. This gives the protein CSARQGAENSPLHF.

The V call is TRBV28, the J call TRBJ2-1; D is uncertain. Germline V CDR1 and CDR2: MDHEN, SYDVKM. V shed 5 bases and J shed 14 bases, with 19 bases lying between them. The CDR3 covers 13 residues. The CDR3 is CASSTMAAPWEFF. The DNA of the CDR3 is TGTGCCAGCAGTACGATGGCCGCTCCCTGGGAGTTCTTC.

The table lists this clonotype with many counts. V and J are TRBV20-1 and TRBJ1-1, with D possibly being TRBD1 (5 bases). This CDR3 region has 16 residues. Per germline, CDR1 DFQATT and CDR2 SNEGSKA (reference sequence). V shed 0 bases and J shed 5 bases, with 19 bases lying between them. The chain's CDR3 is CSARDLGATFLTEAFF. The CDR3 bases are TGCAGTGCTAGAGATCTTGGGGCCACCTTCCTGACTGAAGCTTTCTTT.

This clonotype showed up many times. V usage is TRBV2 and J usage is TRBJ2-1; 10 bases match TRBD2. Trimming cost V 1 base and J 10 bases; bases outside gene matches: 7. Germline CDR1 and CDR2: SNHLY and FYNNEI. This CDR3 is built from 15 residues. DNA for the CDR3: TGTGCCAGCAGTGAAGGGATAGCGGGAGGTATGGAGCAGTTCTTC. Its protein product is CASSEGIAGGMEQFF.

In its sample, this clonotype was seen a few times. Here the CDR3 DNA reads TGTGCCAGTAGTATTACAGGGTCGAAGACCCAGTACTTC. It translates to CASSITGSKTQYF. This sequence joins TRBV19 and TRBJ2-5, with D possibly matching TRBD1 (6 bases). There are 13 residues in the CDR3. Germline V gene lookup returns CDR1 LNHDA and CDR2 SQIVND (reference sequence). Trimming removed 3 bases at V and 6 bases at J, with 11 bases between.

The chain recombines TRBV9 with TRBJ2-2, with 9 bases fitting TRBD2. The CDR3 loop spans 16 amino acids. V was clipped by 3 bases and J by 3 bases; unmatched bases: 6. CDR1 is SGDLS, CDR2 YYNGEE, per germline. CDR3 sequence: CASSARGGSDTGELFF. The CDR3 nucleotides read TGTGCCAGCAGCGCGCGGGGGGGCTCAGACACCGGGGAGCTGTTTTTT.

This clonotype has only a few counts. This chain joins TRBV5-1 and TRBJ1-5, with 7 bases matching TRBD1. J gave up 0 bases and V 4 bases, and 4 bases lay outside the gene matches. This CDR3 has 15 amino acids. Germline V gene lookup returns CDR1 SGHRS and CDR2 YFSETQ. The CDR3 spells CASSQGGHSNQPQHF. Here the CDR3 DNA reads TGCGCCAGCAGCCAGGGGGGCCATAGCAATCAGCCCCAGCATTTT.

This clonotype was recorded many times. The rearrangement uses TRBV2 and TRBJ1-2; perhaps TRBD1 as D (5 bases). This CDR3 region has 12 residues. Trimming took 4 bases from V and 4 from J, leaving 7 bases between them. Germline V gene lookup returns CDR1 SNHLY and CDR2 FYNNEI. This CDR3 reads CASSGTIYGYTF. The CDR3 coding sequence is TGTGCCAGCAGTGGGACAATCTATGGCTACACCTTC.

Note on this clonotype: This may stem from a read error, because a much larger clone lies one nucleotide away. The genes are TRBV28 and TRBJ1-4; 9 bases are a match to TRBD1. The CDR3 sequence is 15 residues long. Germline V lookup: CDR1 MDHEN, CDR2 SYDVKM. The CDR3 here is CASKPGTGMNEKPFF. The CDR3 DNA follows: TGTGCCAGCAAGCCCGGGACAGGGATGAATGAAAAACCGTTTTTT. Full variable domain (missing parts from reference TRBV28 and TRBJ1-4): DVKVTQSSRYLVKRTGEKVFLECVQDMDHENMFWYRQDPGLGLRLIYFSYDVKMKEKGDIPEGYSVSREKKERFSLILESASTNQTSMYLCASKPGTGMNEKPFFGSGTQLSVL.

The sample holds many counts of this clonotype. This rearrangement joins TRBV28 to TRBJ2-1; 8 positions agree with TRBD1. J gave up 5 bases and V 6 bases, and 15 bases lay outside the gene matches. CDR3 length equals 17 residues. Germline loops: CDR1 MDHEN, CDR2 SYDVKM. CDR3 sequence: CASRPLRNRGANNEQFF. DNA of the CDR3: TGTGCCAGCAGACCTCTTAGAAACAGGGGGGCAAACAATGAGCAGTTCTTC.

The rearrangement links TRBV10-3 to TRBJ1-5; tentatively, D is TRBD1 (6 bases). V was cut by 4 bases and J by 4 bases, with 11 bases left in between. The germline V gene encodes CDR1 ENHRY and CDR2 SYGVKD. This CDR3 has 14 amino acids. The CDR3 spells CAISADTGNQPQHF. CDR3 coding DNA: TGTGCCATCAGTGCAGATACAGGGAATCAGCCCCAGCATTTT.

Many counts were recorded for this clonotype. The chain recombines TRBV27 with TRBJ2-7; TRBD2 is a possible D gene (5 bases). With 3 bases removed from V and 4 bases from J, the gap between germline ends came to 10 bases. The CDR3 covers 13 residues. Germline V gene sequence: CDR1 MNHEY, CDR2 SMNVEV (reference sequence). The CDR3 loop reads CASSFGRGYEQYF. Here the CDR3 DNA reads TGTGCCAGCAGTTTCGGACGAGGGTACGAGCAGTACTTC.

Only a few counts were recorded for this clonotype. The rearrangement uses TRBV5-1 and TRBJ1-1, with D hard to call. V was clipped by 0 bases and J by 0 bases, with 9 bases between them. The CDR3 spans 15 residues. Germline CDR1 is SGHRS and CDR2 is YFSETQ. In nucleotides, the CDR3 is TGCGCCAGCAGCTTGGGCAGAGTTATGAACACTGAAGCTTTCTTT. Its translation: CASSLGRVMNTEAFF.

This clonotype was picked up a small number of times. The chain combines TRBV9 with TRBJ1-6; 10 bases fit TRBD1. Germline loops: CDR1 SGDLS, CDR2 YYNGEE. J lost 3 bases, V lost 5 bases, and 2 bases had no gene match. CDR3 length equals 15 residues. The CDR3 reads CASSWTGGYNSPLHF. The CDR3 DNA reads TGTGCCAGCAGTTGGACAGGGGGCTATAATTCACCCCTCCACTTT.

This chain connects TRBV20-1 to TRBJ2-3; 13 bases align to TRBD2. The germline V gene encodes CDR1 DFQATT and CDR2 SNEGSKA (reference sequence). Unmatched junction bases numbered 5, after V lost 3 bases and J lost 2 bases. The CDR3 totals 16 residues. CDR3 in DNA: TGCAGTGCTAGGGGACTAGCGGGGTTGTACACAGATACGCAGTATTTT. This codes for CSARGLAGLYTDTQYF.

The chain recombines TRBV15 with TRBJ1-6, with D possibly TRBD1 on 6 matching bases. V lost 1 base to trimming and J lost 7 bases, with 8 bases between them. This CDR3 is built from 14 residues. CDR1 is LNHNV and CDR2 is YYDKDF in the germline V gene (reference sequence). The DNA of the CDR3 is TGTGCCACCAGCAGAGGACAGGAGAATTCACCCCTCCACTTT. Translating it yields CATSRGQENSPLHF. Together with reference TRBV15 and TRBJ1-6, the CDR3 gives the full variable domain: DAMVIQNPRYQVTQFGKPVTLSCSQTLNHNVMYWYQQKSSQAPKLLFHYYDKDFNNEADTPDNFQSRRPNTSFCFLDIRSPGLGDTAMYLCATSRGQENSPLHFGNGTRLTVT.

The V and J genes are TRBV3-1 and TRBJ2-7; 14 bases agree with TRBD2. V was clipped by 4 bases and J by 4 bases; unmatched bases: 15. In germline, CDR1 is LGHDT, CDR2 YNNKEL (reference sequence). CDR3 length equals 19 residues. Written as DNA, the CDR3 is TGTGCCAGCAGCCTCGAAGGGCAGGGACTAGCGGGGGACCAATACGAGCAGTACTTC. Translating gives CASSLEGQGLAGDQYEQYF.

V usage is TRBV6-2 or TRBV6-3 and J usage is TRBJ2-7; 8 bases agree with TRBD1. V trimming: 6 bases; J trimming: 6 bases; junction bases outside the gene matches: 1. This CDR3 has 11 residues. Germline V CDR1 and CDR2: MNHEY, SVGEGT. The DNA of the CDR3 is TGTGCCAGCAGGACAGGGGCCGAGCAGTACTTC. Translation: CASRTGAEQYF.

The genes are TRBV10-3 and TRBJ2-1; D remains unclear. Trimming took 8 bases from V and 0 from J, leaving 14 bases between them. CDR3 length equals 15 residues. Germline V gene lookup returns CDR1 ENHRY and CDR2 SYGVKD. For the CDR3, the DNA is TGTGCCATCGCCTCAGGCCCGAGCTCCTACAATGAGCAGTTCTTC. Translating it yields CAIASGPSSYNEQFF.

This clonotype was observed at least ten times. The CDR3 sequence is CASSERVAGLEAFF. CDR3 nucleotides: TGTGCCAGCAGTGAAAGGGTGGCAGGGCTTGAAGCTTTCTTT. J is TRBJ1-1 and V is TRBV2; D might be TRBD1 (5 bases). Germline V gives CDR1 SNHLY, CDR2 FYNNEI. V lost 2 bases and J lost 7, with 14 bases in between. The CDR3 consists of 14 residues.

The CDR3 sequence: CATSDLPGQGADTQYF. For the CDR3, the DNA is TGTGCCACCAGTGATTTGCCGGGACAGGGGGCAGATACGCAGTATTTT. The rearrangement links TRBV24-1 to TRBJ2-3; TRBD1 matches 11 bases. The CDR3 loop spans 16 amino acids. V lost 0 bases and J lost 4; bases outside the gene matches: 2. Germline assignment: CDR1 KGHDR and CDR2 SFDVKD.